This T cell receptor beta chain originates from a study of T cell responses to AZD1222 COVID-19 vaccine. Study-wide findings and caveats: There were vaccine-associated CD4 TCRs across spike, dominant at 160-218 and 743-854. Among AZD1222 vaccinees, only 5 to 7 were seropositive at baseline. All repertoire sampling was performed exclusively after the peak T cell response.

The study pooled second doses at about 4 or about 12 weeks. The method was immunoSEQ multiplex PCR; TCRdb's version includes in-frame clones alone and lacks a portion of them. The table lists some 130,000 clones, approximately 91% of them singletons. The V gene end was trimmed by 0 bases and the J gene end by 4 bases; junction bases not matched to a gene: 7. CDR1 and CDR2 from the germline V gene are SQVTM and ANQGSEA. The CDR3 extends over 15 amino acids. As for this clone: The antigen remains undetermined.

This TCR came from an adult who received the AZD1222 COVID-19 vaccine. Specimen: peripheral blood, collected 28 days after the second AZD1222 dose. The chain is built from TRBV29-1 and TRBJ2-7; 9 bases map to TRBD2. Written as DNA, the CDR3 is TGCAGCGTTGAAGAGGGTAGCGGGAGACAGTACGAGCAGTACTTC. Amino acid sequence: CSVEEGSGRQYEQYF.